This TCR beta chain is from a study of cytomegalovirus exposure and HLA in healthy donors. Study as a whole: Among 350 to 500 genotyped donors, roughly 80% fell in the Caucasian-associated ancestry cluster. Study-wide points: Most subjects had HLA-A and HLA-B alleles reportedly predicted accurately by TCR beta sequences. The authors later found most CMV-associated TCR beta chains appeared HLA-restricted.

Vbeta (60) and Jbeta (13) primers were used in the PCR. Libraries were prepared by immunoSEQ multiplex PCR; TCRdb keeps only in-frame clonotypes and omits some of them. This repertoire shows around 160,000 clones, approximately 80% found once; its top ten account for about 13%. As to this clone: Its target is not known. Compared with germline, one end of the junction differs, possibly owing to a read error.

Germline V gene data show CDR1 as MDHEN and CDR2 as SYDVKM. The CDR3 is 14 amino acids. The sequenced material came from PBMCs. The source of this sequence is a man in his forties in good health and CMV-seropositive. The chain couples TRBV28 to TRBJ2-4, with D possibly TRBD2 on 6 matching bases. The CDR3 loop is CASKNSLAKNSQYF. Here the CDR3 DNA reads TGTGCCAGCAAAAACTCACTAGCCAAAAACAGTCAGTACTTC.